The present T cell receptor beta chain was sequenced within a study of cytomegalovirus exposure and HLA in healthy donors. On the study more broadly: Within the Caucasian-associated ancestry cluster were around four fifths of the 350 to 400 genotyped donors.

Concerning this clone: The antigen remains unidentified.

The study ran its PCR with 60 Vbeta and 13 Jbeta primers. The protocol was immunoSEQ multiplex PCR, while the TCRdb copy is restricted to in-frame clones and leaves out a portion. In the table there are approximately 88,000 clones, 60% to 80% of which are singletons. General observations from the study: A link between a missense DCLRE1C variant and TCR beta V- and J-gene trimming emerged from a later analysis.

Donors consisted of healthy bone marrow donors. CDR1 is LGHNA and CDR2 is YSLEER in the germline V gene. Trimming took off 6 bases at V and 13 bases at J, with 19 bases between the two ends. CDR3 length equals 14 residues. The source of this sequence is a man aged 45-65 years in good health and CMV-seropositive. The chain carries TRBV4-3 and TRBJ2-6; tentatively, D is TRBD2 (5 bases). Sequencing was performed on PBMCs. The CDR3 spells CASSPASTGKVLTF. The CDR3 region has the DNA TGCGCCAGCAGTCCGGCCTCCACGGGAAAAGTCCTGACTTTC.